The entry that follows covers one T cell receptor (beta chain) sequence. What it recognizes is unknown. Deletions cut 3 bases from V and 1 base from J, with 13 bases between. The CDR3 totals 15 residues. Per the germline V gene, CDR1 is KGHSH and CDR2 is LQKENI. The study ran its PCR with 60 Vbeta and 13 Jbeta primers. Using immunoSEQ multiplex PCR, the repertoire was profiled, and TCRdb retains in-frame clones only, with some absent. The repertoire includes 35,000 to 55,000 clones, 60% to 70% of them detected once, and about 12% sits in the top ten. These data belong to a study of cytomegalovirus exposure and HLA in healthy donors. Regarding the study as a whole: One later analysis reportedly identified an Asian-associated ancestry cluster that showed fewer N-insertions than the approximately 700-donor mean. In vitro checks showed that a few CMV-associated chains really do target CMV antigens. Researchers reported in a later analysis that a missense DCLRE1C variant was tied to TCR beta V- and J-gene trimming. Analyzed later, association rates of TCRs varied across HLA loci, with DRB1 most and HLA-C fewest.

This chain uses TRBV18 with TRBJ2-7, with TRBD1 as a possible D gene (6 bases). The specimen sequenced was PBMCs. The receptor's source is a man aged 55 to 69 in good health and CMV-seropositive. CDR3 sequence (DNA): TGTGCCAGCTCACCTCAGGGGTCTAGGTCCTACGAGCAGTACTTC. Its translation is CASSPQGSRSYEQYF.